Each of the 8 T cell receptor beta chains below was sequenced from the same sample in a study of T cells in Graves' hyperthyroidism and ophthalmopathy. The investigators amplified TCR beta CDR3 regions from RNA transcripts. A first-round RT-PCR of the TCR CDR3 used the HTBI primer set. Each CDR3 protein is one row after TCRdb ran MiXCR on the multiplex PCR reads. Of some 760,000 distinct CDR3 sequences listed, 14% are singletons. Sequenced input: blood. The receptors derive from a woman younger than 35 with Graves' hyperthyroidism.

This clonotype was detected only a few times. At one of its ends the junction is not consistent with the germline gene, which may arise from a read error. The chain uses TRBV2 and TRBJ1-2; no definite D call. Germline lookup yields CDR1 SNHLY and CDR2 FYNNEI. The length of the CDR3 is 15 residues. The CDR3, as DNA: TGTGCCGGCAGTGACCCTCGGCTGGGTCTCTATGGCTACACCTTC. Its protein product is CAGSDPRLGLYGYTF.

This clonotype was recorded at least ten times. The rearrangement links TRBV7-9 to TRBJ2-2, with D unclear. The ends were cut back, 2 bases at V and 3 bases at J, with 4 bases in the middle. The germline CDR1 and CDR2 sequences are SEHNR and FQNEAQ (reference sequence). CDR3 length: 13 residues. CDR3 bases: TGTGCCAGCAGCTTATCAGACACCGGGGAGCTGTTTTTT. Protein product: CASSLSDTGELFF.

The V call is TRBV14, the J call TRBJ2-7, with D unclear. Deletions cut 5 bases from V and 5 bases from J, with 22 bases between. Germline V gene sequence: CDR1 SGHDN, CDR2 FVKESK. There are 16 residues in the CDR3. The CDR3 reads CASSKSEAVLKDEQYF. In DNA form, the CDR3 reads TGTGCCAGCAGCAAATCTGAGGCGGTGCTCAAGGACGAGCAGTACTTC.

This clonotype has at least ten counts. The rearrangement links TRBV29-1 to TRBJ2-7; D may be TRBD2 (6 bases). V lost 4 bases to trimming and J lost 7 bases, with 11 bases between them. The CDR3 spans 11 residues. Germline V gene data show CDR1 as SQVTM and CDR2 as ANQGSEA. The CDR3: CSVVDAGEQYF. The CDR3 nucleotides read TGCAGCGTTGTTGATGCGGGGGAGCAGTACTTC.

The chain employs TRBV14 and TRBJ2-5; tentative D call: TRBD2 (5 bases). This CDR3 is built from 13 residues. Germline V gene lookup returns CDR1 SGHDN and CDR2 FVKESK. Trimming shortened V by 9 bases and J by 1 base, and 12 bases separated the two germline ends. The CDR3 coding sequence is TGTGCCAGGGGAAACGGGGTCCAAGAGACCCAGTACTTC. This sequence encodes CARGNGVQETQYF.

The rearrangement joins TRBV4-2 to TRBJ2-7; the D is unclear. The CDR3 extends over 14 amino acids. The ends were cut back, 1 base at V and 0 bases at J, with 7 bases in the middle. Germline CDR1 and CDR2: LGHNA and YNFKEQ. CDR3 region: CASSQALGSYEQYF. The DNA of the CDR3 is TGTGCCAGCAGCCAAGCCTTGGGCTCCTACGAGCAGTACTTC.

The chain uses TRBV12-3 or TRBV12-4 and TRBJ2-1; 8 bases fit TRBD2. The CDR3 has 15 residues. V trimming: 3 bases; J trimming: 7 bases; junction bases outside the gene matches: 8. The CDR3 sequence is CASSLETSATNEQFF. Here the CDR3 DNA reads TGTGCCAGCAGTTTGGAGACTAGCGCTACGAATGAGCAGTTCTTC.

This clonotype was detected ten times or more. J is TRBJ2-7 and V is TRBV9; 7 bases are shared with TRBD2. The V segment lost 0 bases and the J segment 2 bases; nucleotides outside the gene matches: 5. Germline values: CDR1 SGDLS, CDR2 YYNGEE. This CDR3 has 15 residues. The chain's CDR3 is CASSVGAGAAYEQYF. Here the CDR3 DNA reads TGTGCCAGCAGCGTAGGTGCGGGAGCAGCCTACGAGCAGTACTTC.